This TCR beta chain was retrieved from a study of cytomegalovirus exposure and HLA in healthy donors. With 60 Vbeta and 13 Jbeta primers, the PCR was carried out. Generated by immunoSEQ multiplex PCR, the TCRdb table keeps only in-frame clones and is missing some. The sample lists roughly 220,000 clones, roughly 80% occurring once. Healthy bone marrow donors made up the donor group. After removal of 6 bases from V and 3 bases from J, the junction contained 12 bases not matched to a gene. This CDR3 is 16 amino acids long. CDR1 is SGHAT, CDR2 FQDESV, per germline (reference sequence). About this clone: No antigen is known for it.

Overall study results and limits: Later on, an analysis tied under 20,000 TCR beta sequences to HLA alleles at 0.05 false discovery rate. Several of the most significant clusters appeared, in a later analysis, to be linked to common viral pathogens.

The sequence derives from a woman aged 35 to 49 in good health and CMV-seronegative. Sequenced material: PBMCs. The chain links TRBV11-1 to TRBJ1-1; TRBD1 agrees at 8 bases. As DNA, the CDR3 is TGTGCCAGCAGTCAAACCGCACAGGGGGGTTACACTGAAGCTTTCTTT. Translating gives CASSQTAQGGYTEAFF.